This T cell receptor beta chain was observed in a study of blood T cell repertoires in COVID-19. Trimming left V 6 bases short and J 6 bases short, with 9 bases between. Germline V gives CDR1 MDHEN, CDR2 SYDVKM. The CDR3 loop spans 12 amino acids. Sequencing was performed with immunoSEQ multiplex PCR; in TCRdb, only in-frame clones are kept and a portion is missing. The sample lists 27,000 or so clones; roughly four fifths were seen once. This chain connects TRBV28 to TRBJ1-5, with D unclear. Sequencing used peripheral blood. The receptor was derived from a man between 70 and 80 years old with acute or convalescent COVID-19. CDR3 protein: CASRGGGQPQHF. The CDR3 nucleotides are TGTGCCAGCAGAGGAGGTGGTCAGCCCCAGCATTTT.